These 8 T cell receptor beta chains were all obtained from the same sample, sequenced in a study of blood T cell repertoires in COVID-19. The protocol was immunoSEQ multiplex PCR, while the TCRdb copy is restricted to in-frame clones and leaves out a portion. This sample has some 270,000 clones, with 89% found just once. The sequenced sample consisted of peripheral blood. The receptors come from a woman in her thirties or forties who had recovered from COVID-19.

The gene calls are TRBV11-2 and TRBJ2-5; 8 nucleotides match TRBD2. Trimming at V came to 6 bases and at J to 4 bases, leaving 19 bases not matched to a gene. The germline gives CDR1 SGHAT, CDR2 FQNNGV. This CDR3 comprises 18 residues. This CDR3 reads CASRNLPLGTRERETQYF. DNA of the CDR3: TGTGCCAGCAGAAATTTGCCCCTTGGGACTAGGGAGCGAGAGACCCAGTACTTC.

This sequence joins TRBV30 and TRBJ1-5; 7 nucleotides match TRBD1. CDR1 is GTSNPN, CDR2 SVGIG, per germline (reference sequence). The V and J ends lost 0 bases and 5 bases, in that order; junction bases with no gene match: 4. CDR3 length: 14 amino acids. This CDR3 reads CAWSVNTGDQPQHF. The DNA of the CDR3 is TGTGCCTGGAGTGTAAACACAGGGGATCAGCCCCAGCATTTT. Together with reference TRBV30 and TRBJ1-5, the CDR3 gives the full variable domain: SQTIHQWPATLVQPVGSPLSLECTVEGTSNPNLYWYRQAAGRGLQLLFYSVGIGQISSEVPQNLSASRPQDRQFILSSKKLLLSDSGFYLCAWSVNTGDQPQHFGDGTRLSIL.

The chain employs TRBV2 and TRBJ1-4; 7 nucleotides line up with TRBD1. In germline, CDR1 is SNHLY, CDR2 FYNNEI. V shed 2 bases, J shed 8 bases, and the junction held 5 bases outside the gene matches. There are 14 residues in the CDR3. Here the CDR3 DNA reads TGTGCCAGCAGTGAAACAGGGGTCAGGGAAAAACTGTTTTTT. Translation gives CASSETGVREKLFF. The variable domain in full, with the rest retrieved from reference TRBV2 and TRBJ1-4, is EPEVTQTPSHQVTQMGQEVILRCVPISNHLYFYWYRQILGQKVEFLVSFYNNEISEKSEIFDDQFSVERPDGSNFTLKIRSTKLEDSAMYFCASSETGVREKLFFGSGTQLSVL.

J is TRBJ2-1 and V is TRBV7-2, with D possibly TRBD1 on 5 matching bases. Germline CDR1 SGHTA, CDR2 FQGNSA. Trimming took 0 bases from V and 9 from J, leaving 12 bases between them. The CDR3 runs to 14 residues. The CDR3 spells CASSLAMGQLEQFF. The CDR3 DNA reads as TGTGCCAGCAGCTTAGCGATGGGGCAGCTTGAGCAGTTCTTC.

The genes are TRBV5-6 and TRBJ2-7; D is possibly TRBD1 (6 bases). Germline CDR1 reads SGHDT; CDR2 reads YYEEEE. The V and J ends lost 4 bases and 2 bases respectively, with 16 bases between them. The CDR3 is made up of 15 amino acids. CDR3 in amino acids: CASSPFGTLAYEQYV. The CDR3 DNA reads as TGTGCCAGCAGCCCGTTCGGGACACTCGCCTACGAGCAGTACGTC.

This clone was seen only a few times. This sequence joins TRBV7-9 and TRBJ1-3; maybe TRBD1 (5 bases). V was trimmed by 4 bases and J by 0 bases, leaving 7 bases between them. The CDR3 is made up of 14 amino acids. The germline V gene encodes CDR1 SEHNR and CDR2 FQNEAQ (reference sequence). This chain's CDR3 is CASSSGRSGNTIYF. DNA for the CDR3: TGTGCCAGCAGCTCAGGGCGCTCTGGAAACACCATATATTTT. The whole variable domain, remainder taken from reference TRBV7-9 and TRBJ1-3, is DTGVSQNPRHKITKRGQNVTFRCDPISEHNRLYWYRQTLGQGPEFLTYFQNEAQLEKSRLLSDRFSAERPKGSFSTLEIQRTEQGDSAMYLCASSSGRSGNTIYFGEGSWLTVV.

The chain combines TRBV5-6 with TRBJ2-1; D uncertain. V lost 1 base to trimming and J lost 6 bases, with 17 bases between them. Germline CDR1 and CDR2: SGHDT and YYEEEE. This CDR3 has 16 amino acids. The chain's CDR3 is CASSLIPITAGNEQFF. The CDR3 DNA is TGTGCCAGCAGCTTGATTCCGATCACCGCCGGCAATGAGCAGTTCTTC.

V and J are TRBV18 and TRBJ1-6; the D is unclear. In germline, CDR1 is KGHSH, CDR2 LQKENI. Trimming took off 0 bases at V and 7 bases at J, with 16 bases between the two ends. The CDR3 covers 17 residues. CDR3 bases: TGTGCCAGCTCACCACCAAGTGCGGGGAAACAGAATTCACCCCTCCACTTT. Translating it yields CASSPPSAGKQNSPLHF.